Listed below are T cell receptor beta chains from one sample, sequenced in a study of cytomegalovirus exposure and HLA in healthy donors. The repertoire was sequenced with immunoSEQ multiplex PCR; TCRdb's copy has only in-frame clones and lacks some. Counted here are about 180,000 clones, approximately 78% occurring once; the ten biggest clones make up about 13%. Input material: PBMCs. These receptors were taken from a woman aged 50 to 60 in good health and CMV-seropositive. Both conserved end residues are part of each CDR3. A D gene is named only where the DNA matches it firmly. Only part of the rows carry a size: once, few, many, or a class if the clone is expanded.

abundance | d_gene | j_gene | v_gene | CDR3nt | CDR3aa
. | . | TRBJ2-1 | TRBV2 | TGTGCCAGCAGTGAGGGCAGGGCCAATGAGCAGTTCTTC | CASSEGRANEQFF
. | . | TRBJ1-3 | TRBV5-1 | TGCGCCAGCAGCTTGGGCGGTCCTGGAAACACCATATATTTT | CASSLGGPGNTIYF
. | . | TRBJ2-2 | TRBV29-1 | TGCAGCGTTGTATCCACCGGGGAGCTGTTTTTT | CSVVSTGELFF
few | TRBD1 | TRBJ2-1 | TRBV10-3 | TGTGCCATCAGTGACAGAAAGGGACAGGGGCCGGACAATGAGCAGTTCTTC | CAISDRKGQGPDNEQFF
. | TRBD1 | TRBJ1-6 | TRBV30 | TGTGCCTGGGCATCCGGACAGGGGGATTCACCCCTCCACTTT | CAWASGQGDSPLHF
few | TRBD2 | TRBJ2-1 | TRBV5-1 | TGCGCCAGCAGCCCCGGACTCTTAGCGGGGGGCGGCGATGAGCAGTTCTTC | CASSPGLLAGGGDEQFF
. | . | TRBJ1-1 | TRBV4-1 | TGCGCCAGCAGCCAAGATCTAAGGGGCCCCATGAACACTGAAGCTTTCTTT | CASSQDLRGPMNTEAFF
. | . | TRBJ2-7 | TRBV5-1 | TGCGCCAGCAGCTTGGCAGGGAATGAAAACGAGCAGTACTTC | CASSLAGNENEQYF
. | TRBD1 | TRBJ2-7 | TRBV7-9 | TGTGCCAGCAGCACTATAACAGGGGCCGTATCCCTCTTTTCCTACGAGCAGTACTTC | CASSTITGAVSLFSYEQYF
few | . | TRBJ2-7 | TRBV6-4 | TGTGCCAGCAGTTACCCGGGCGGGGAGCAGTACTTC | CASSYPGGEQYF
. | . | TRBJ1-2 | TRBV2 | TGTGCCAGCAGTTCAGGGGTTGGCTACACCTTC | CASSSGVGYTF
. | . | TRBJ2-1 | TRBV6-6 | TGTGCCAGCAGTAAGCAGGGCCTCTCCTACAATGAGCAGTTCTTC | CASSKQGLSYNEQFF
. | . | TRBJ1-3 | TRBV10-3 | TGTGCCATCAGAACAGTCTCTGGAAACACCATATATTTT | CAIRTVSGNTIYF
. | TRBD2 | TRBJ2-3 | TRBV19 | TGTGCCAGTTCGCAGGGAGGGGCAGATACGCAGTATTTT | CASSQGGADTQYF
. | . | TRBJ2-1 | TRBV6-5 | TGTGCCAGCAGTTCCGGTAAAAACTCCTACAATGAGCAGTTCTTC | CASSSGKNSYNEQFF
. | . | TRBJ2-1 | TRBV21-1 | TGTGCCAGCAGCACAGCATCTGGGACAGGGACAGTTTTTTCCTACAATGAGCAGTTCTTC | CASSTASGTGTVFSYNEQFF
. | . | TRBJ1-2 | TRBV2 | TGTGCCAGCAGTGATGCAGTCAGTTATGGCTACACCTTC | CASSDAVSYGYTF
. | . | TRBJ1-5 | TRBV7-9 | TGTGCCAGCAGCTTAGGGACGGGTAATAGGGGTTATCAGCCCCAGCATTTT | CASSLGTGNRGYQPQHF
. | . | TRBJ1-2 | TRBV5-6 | TGTGCCAGCAGCTTGGGGACCAGGGGCGGCTACACCTTC | CASSLGTRGGYTF
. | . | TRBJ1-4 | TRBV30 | TGTGCCTGGAGTCCCCTCCGGGGGGAACTGTTTTTT | CAWSPLRGELFF
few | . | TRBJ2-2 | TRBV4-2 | TGTGCCAGCAGCCCCCATGGAGGGACGAGCACCGGGGAGCTGTTTTTT | CASSPHGGTSTGELFF
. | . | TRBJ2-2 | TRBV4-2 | TGTGCCAGCAGCGAGGGAGGAGCGAACACCGGGGAGCTGTTTTTT | CASSEGGANTGELFF
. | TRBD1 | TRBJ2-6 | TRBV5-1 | TGCGCCAGCAGCTTCCCGGGACAGGGGGCCAACGTCCTGACTTTC | CASSFPGQGANVLTF
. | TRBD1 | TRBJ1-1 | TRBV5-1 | TGCGCCAGCAGTGTACAGGGGGGCTTTAACACTGAAGCTTTCTTT | CASSVQGGFNTEAFF
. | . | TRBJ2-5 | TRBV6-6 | TGTGCCAGCAGTTCTGGGAGTGCGGCTCAAGAGACCCAGTACTTC | CASSSGSAAQETQYF
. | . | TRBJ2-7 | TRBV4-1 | TGCGCCAGCAGCCAAGGCCCCGGGGAGCAGTACTTC | CASSQGPGEQYF
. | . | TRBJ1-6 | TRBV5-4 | TGTGCCAGCAGCTTGAGAGAGTATAATTCACCCCTCCACTTT | CASSLREYNSPLHF
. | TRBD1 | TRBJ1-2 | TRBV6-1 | TGTGCCAGCAGTGAAACTTACAGGGGAGAGGGCTACACCTTC | CASSETYRGEGYTF
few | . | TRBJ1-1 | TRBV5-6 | TGTGCCAGCAGCCCCCAAGCAAGGACAGAGTCCAACACTGAAGCTTTCTTT | CASSPQARTESNTEAFF
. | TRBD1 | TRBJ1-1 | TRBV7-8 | TGTGCCAGCAGCTTGACAGGGAGTGAGACTGAAGCTTTCTTT | CASSLTGSETEAFF
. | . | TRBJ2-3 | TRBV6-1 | TGTGCCAGCAGTGACGAGGGCGGGTATACGCAGTATTTT | CASSDEGGYTQYF
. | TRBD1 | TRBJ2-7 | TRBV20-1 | TGCAGTGCCGGACAGGGGGTCGAGCAGTACTTC | CSAGQGVEQYF
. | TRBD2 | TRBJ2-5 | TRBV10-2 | TGCGCCAGCAGGCCCCCGACTAGCGGGGGACAAGAGACCCAGTACTTC | CASRPPTSGGQETQYF
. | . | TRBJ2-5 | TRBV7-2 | TGTGCCAGCAGTTTTAGCCGGGATTCCGGGTCCGAGACCCAGTACTTC | CASSFSRDSGSETQYF
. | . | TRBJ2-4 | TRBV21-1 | TGTGCCAGCAGCAACGGGCAGACAGTAGCCAAAAACATTCAGTACTTC | CASSNGQTVAKNIQYF
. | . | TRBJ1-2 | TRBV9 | TGTGCCAGCAGCCCCTCCCTGGGGGGACGGAATGACTATGGCTACACCTTC | CASSPSLGGRNDYGYTF
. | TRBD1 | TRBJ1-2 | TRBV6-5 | TGTGCCAGCAGTGAAGAAGGGGACAGCACCTACACCTTC | CASSEEGDSTYTF